This T cell receptor beta chain was identified during a study of shared clonotypes between healthy human individuals. Produced via immunoSEQ multiplex PCR; TCRdb's table is partial and in-frame only. Here the sample spans under 200,000 clones, 85% to 95% being singletons. The CDR3 spans 16 residues. The ends lost 4 bases at V and 6 bases at J; junction bases unmatched: 11. CDR1 and CDR2 (germline): SGHTS, YDEGEE. Sequencing was performed on naive CD4+ T cells sorted from blood. Subset reported: CD45RA+ positively selected. This TCR was sampled from a woman aged 30 to 39 in good health. J is TRBJ2-2 and V is TRBV5-8, with 8 nucleotides matching TRBD1. In nucleotides, the CDR3 is TGTGCCAGCAGCACCGGACAGGGCCCTTTGTCCGGGGAGCTGTTTTTT. As protein: CASSTGQGPLSGELFF.